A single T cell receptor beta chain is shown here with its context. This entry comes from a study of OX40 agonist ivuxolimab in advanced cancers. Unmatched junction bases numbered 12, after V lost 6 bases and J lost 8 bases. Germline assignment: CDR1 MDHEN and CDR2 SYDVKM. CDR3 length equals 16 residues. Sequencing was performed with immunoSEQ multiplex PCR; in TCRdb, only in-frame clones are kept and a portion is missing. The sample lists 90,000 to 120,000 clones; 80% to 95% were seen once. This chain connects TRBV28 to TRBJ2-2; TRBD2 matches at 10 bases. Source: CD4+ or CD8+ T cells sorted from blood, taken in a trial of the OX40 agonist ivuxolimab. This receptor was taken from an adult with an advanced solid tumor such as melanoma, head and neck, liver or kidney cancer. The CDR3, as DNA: TGTGCCAGCAGGCCTAGTAGCGGGAGGATTTCTGGGGAGCTGTTTTTT. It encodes CASRPSSGRISGELFF.